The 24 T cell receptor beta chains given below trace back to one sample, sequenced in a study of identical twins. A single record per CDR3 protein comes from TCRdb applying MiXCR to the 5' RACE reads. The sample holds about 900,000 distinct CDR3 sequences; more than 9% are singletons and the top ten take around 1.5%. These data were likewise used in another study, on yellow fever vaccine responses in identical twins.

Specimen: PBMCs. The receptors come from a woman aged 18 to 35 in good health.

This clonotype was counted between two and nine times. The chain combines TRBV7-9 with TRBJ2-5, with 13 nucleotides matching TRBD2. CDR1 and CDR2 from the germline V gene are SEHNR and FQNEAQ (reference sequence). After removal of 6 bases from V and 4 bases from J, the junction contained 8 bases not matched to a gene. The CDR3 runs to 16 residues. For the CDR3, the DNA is TGTGCCAGCAGTCATGGACTAGCGGGAGCGACAGAGACCCAGTACTTC. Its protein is CASSHGLAGATETQYF.

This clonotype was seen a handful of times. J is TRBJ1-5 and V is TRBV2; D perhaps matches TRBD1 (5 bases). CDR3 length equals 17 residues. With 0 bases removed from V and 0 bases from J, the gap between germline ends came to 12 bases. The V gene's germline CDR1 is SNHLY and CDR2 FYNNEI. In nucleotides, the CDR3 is TGTGCCAGCAGTGAAGCTGAAACAGGCCATAGCAATCAGCCCCAGCATTTT. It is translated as CASSEAETGHSNQPQHF.

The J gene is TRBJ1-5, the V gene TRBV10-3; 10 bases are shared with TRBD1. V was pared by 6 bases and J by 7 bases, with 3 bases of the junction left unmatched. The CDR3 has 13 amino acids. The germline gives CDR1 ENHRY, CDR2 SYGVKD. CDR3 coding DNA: TGTGCCATCAGGGGACAGGGGACACAGCCCCAGCATTTT. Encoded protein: CAIRGQGTQPQHF.

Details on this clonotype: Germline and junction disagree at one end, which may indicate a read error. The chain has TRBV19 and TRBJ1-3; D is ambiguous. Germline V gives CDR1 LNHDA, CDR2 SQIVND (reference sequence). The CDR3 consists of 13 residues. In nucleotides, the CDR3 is TGTGTCAGTAGTATACTCTCAAGGGACACCATATATTTT. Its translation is CVSSILSRDTIYF.

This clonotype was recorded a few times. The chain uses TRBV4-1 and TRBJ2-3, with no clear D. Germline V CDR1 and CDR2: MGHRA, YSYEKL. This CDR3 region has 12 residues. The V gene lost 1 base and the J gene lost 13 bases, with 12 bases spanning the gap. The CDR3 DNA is TGCGCCAGCAGCCAAGGCGTTCGGTCAAAGTATTTT. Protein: CASSQGVRSKYF.

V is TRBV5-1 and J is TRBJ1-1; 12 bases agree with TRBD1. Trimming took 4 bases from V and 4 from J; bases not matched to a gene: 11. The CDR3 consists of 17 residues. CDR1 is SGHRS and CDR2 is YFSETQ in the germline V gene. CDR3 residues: CASSRGTGGDKGTEAFF. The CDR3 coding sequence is TGCGCCAGCAGCCGCGGGACAGGGGGCGATAAGGGCACTGAAGCTTTCTTT.

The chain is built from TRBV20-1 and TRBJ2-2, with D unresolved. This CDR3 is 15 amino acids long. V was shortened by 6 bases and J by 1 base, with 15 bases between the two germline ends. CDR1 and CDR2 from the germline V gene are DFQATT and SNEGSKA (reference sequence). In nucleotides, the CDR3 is TGCAGTGCCAGCGAGTTAGGGATGAACACCGGGGAGCTGTTTTTT. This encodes CSASELGMNTGELFF.

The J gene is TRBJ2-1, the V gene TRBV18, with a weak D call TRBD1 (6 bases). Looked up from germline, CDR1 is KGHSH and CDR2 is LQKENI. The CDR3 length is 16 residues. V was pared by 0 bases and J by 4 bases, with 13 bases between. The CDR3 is CASSPPDRTAYNEQFF. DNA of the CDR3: TGTGCCAGCTCACCACCGGATCGGACAGCATACAATGAGCAGTTCTTC. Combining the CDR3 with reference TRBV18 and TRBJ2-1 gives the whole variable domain NAGVMQNPRHLVRRRGQEARLRCSPMKGHSHVYWYRQLPEEGLKFMVYLQKENIIDESGMPKERFSAEFPKEGPSILRIQQVVRGDSAAYFCASSPPDRTAYNEQFFGPGTRLTVL.

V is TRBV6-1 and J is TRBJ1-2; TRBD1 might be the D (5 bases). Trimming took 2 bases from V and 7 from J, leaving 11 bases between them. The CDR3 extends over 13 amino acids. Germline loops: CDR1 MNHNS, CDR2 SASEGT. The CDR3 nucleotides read TGTGCCAGCAGTGAACAGGGAATGAGTGGCTACACCTTC. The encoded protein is CASSEQGMSGYTF.

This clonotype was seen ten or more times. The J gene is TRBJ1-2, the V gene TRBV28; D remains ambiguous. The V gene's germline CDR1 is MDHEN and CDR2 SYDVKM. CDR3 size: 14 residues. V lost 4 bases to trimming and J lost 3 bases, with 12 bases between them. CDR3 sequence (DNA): TGTGCCAGCAGTTGGGCCTCCGGGGACTATGGCTACACCTTC. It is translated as CASSWASGDYGYTF.

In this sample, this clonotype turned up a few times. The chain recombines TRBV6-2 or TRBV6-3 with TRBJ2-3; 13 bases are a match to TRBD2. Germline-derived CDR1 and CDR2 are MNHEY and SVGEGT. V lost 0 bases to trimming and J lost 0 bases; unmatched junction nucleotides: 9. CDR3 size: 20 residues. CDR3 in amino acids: CASSYSRTSGRPRSTDTQYF. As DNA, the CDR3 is TGTGCCAGCAGTTACTCGCGGACTAGCGGGAGACCAAGAAGCACAGATACGCAGTATTTT.

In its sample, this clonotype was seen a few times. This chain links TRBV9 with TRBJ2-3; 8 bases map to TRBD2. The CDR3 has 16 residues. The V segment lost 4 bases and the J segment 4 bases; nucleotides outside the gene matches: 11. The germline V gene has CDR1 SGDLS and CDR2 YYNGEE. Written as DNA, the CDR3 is TGTGCCAGCAGCCCCCGTGGAGCGGGAGTACCAGATACGCAGTATTTT. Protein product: CASSPRGAGVPDTQYF.

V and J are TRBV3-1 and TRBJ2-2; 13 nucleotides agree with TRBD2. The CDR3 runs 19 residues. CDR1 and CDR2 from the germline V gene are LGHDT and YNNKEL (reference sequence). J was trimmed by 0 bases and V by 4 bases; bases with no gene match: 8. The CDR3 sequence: CASSPDPGLAGTNTGELFF. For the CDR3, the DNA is TGTGCCAGCAGCCCAGACCCGGGACTAGCGGGAACGAACACCGGGGAGCTGTTTTTT.

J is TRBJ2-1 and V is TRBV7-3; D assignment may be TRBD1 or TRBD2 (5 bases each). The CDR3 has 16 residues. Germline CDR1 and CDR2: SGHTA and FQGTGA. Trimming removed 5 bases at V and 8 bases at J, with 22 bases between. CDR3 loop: CASSRAGPPGRDEQFF. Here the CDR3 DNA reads TGTGCCAGCAGCCGCGCCGGACCCCCGGGACGGGATGAGCAGTTCTTC.

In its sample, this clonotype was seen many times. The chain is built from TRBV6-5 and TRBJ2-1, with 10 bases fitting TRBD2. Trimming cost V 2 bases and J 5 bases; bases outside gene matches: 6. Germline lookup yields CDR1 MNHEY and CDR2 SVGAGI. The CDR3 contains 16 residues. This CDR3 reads CASSYLLAGANNEQFF. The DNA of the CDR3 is TGTGCCAGCAGTTACCTTCTAGCGGGGGCGAACAATGAGCAGTTCTTC.

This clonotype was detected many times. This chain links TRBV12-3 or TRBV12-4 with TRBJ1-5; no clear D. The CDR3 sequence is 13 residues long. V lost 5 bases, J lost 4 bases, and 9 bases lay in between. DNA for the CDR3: TGTGCCAGCAGTGAGGATGGGAATCAGCCCCAGCATTTT. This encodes CASSEDGNQPQHF.

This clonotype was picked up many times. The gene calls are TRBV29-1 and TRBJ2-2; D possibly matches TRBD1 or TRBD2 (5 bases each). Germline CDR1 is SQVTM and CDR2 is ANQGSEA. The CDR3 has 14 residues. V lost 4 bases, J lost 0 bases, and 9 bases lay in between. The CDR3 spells CSVARGSNTGELFF. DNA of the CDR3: TGCAGCGTTGCACGGGGCTCGAACACCGGGGAGCTGTTTTTT.

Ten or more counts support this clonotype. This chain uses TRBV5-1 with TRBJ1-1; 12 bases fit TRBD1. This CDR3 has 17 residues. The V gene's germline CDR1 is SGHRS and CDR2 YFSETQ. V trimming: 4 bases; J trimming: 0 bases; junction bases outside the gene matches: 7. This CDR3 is CASSRGTGGPMNTEAFF. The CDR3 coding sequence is TGCGCCAGCAGCCGCGGGACAGGGGGCCCCATGAACACTGAAGCTTTCTTT.

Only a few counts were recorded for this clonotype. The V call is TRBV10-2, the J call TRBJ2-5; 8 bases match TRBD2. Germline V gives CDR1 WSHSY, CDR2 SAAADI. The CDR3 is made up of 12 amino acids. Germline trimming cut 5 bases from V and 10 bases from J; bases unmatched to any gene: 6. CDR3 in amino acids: CASSQTSDSQYF. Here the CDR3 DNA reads TGCGCCAGCAGTCAGACTAGCGATAGCCAGTACTTC.

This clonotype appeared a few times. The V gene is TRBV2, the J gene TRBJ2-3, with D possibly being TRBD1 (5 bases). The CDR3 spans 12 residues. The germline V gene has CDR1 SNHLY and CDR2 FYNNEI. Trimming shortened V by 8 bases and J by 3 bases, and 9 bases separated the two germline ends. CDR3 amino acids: CASVQGTDTQYF. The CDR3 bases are TGTGCCAGCGTCCAGGGAACAGATACGCAGTATTTT.

CDR3 in amino acids: CASTTSGSYNEQFF. CDR3 sequence (DNA): TGTGCCAGCACGACTAGCGGTTCCTACAATGAGCAGTTCTTC. This chain connects TRBV6-1 to TRBJ2-1; 9 bases match TRBD2. Germline V CDR1 and CDR2: MNHNS, SASEGT. CDR3 length: 14 residues. Trimming cost V 7 bases and J 1 base; bases outside gene matches: 2.

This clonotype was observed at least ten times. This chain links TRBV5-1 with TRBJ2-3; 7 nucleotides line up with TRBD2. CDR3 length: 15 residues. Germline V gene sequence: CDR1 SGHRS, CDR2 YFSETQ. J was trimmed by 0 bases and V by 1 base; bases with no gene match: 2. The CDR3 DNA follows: TGCGCCAGCAGCTTGCTAGCGGATAGCACAGATACGCAGTATTTT. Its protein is CASSLLADSTDTQYF.

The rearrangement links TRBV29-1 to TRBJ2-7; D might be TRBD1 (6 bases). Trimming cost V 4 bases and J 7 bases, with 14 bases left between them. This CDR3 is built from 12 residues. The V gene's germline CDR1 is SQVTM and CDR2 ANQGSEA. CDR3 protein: CSVGSGDREQYF. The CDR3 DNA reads TGCAGCGTTGGTTCCGGAGACAGGGAGCAGTACTTC.

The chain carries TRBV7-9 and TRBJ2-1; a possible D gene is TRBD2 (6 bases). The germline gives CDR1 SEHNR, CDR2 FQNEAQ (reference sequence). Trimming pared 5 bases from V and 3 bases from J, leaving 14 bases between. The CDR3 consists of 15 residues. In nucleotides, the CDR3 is TGTGCCAGCAGCACCACCGCCGGGAGCTACAATGAGCAGTTCTTC. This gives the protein CASSTTAGSYNEQFF.